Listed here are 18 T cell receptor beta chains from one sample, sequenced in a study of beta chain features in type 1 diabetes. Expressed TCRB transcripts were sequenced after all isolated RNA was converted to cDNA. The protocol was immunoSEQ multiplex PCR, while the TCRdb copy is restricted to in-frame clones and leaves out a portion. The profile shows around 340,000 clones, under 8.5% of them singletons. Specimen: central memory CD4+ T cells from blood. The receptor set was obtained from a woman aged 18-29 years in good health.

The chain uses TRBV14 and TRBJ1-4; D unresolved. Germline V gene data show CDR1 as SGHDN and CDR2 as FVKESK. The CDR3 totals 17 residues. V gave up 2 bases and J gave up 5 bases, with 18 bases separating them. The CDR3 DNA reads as TGTGCCAGCAGCCAAACGCCAGTGGGCGGCCTGAATGAAAAACTGTTTTTT. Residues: CASSQTPVGGLNEKLFF.

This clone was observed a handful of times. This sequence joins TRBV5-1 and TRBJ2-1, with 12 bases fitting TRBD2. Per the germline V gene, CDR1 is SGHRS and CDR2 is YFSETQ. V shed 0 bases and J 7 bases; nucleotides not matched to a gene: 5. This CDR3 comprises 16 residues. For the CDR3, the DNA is TGCGCCAGCAGCTTGGGCCTAGCGGGAGGGAGGAATGAGCAGTTCTTC. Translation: CASSLGLAGGRNEQFF.

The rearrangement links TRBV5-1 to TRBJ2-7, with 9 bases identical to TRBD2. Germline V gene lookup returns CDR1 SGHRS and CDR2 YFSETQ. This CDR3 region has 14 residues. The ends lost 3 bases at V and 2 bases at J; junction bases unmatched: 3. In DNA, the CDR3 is TGCGCCAGCAGCTCGACTAGCGGCCCCTACGAGCAGTACTTC. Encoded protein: CASSSTSGPYEQYF.

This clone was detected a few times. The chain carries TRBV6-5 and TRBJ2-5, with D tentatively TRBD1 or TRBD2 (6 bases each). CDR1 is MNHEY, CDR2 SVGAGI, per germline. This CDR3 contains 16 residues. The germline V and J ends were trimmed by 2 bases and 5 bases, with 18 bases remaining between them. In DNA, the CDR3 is TGTGCCAGCAGTTACGTGGGCACTCTAGGGGGGGAGACCCAGTACTTC. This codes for CASSYVGTLGGETQYF.

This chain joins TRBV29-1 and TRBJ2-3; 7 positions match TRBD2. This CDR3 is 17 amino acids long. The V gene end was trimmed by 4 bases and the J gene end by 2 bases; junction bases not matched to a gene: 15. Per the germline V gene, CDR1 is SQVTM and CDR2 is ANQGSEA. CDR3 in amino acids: CSVVRGTTSSFTDTQYF. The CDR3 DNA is TGCAGCGTTGTACGGGGGACGACTAGCTCATTCACAGATACGCAGTATTTT.

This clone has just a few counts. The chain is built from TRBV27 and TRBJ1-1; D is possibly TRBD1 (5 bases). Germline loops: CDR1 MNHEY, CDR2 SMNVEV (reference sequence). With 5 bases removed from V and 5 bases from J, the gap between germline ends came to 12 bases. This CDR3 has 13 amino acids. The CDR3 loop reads CASSHRQPTEAFF. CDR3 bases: TGTGCCAGCAGTCACCGACAGCCTACTGAAGCTTTCTTT.

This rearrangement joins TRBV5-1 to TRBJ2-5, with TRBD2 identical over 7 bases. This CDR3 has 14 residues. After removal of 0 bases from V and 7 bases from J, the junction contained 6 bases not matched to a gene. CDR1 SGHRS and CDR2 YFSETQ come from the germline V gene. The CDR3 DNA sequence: TGCGCCAGCAGCTTGGGACTAGCTACGGGGACCCAGTACTTC. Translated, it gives CASSLGLATGTQYF. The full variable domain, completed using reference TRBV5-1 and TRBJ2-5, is KAGVTQTPRYLIKTRGQQVTLSCSPISGHRSVSWYQQTPGQGLQFLFEYFSETQRNKGNFPGRFSGRQFSNSRSEMNVSTLELGDSALYLCASSLGLATGTQYFGPGTRLLVL.

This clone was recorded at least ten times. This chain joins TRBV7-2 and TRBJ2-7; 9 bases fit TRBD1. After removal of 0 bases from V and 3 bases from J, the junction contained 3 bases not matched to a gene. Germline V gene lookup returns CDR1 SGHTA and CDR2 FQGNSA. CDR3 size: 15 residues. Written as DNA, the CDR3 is TGTGCCAGCAGCTTAGCATGGACAGGGGACTACGAGCAGTACTTC. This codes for CASSLAWTGDYEQYF. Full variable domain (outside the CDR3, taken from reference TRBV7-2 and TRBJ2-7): GAGVSQSPSNKVTEKGKDVELRCDPISGHTALYWYRQSLGQGLEFLIYFQGNSAPDKSGLPSDRFSAERTGGSVSTLTIQRTQQEDSAVYLCASSLAWTGDYEQYFGPGTRLTVT.

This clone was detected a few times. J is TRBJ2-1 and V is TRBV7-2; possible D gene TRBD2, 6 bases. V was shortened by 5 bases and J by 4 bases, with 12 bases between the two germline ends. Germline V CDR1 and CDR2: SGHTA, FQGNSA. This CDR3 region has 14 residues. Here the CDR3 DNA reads TGTGCCAGCAGCGGGGGACTTCATTACAATGAGCAGTTCTTC. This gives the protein CASSGGLHYNEQFF.

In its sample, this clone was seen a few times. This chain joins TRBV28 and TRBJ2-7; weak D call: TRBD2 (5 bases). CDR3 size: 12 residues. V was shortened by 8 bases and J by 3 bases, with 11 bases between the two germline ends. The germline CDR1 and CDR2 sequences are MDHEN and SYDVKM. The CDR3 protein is CASGSPGYEQYF. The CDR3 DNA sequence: TGTGCCAGCGGGAGTCCGGGCTACGAGCAGTACTTC.

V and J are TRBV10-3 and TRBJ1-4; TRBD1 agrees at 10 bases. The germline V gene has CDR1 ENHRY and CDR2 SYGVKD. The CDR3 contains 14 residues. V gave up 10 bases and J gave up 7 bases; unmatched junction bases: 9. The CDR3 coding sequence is TGTGCCACCTCACAAGGGACAGGGGTTGAAAAACTGTTTTTT. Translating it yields CATSQGTGVEKLFF.

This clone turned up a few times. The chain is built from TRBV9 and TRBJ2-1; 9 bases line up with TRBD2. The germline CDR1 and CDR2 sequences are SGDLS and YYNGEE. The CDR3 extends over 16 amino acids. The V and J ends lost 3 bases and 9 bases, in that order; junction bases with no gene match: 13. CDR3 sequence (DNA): TGTGCCAGCAGCGCCGCTCCTAGCGGGATATTAGGTGAGCAGTTCTTC. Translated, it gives CASSAAPSGILGEQFF.

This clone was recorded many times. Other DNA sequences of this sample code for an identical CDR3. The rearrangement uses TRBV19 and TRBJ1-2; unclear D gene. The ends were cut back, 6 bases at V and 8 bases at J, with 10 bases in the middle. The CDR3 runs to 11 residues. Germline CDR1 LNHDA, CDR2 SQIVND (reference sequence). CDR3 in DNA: TGTGCCAGTAGCAGGACGGGCGGCTACACCTTC. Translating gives CASSRTGGYTF.

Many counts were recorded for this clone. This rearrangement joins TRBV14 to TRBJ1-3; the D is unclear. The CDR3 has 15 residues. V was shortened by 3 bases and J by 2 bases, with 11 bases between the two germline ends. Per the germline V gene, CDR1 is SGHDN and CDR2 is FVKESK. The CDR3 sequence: CASSQGLRTGNTIYF. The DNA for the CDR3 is TGTGCCAGCAGCCAGGGTTTGCGAACTGGAAACACCATATATTTT.

The CDR3 nucleotides read TGTGCCACCCAGGTTTGGGGGAGACAGACCAGCTATGGCTACACCTTC. It encodes CATQVWGRQTSYGYTF. This chain connects TRBV6-6 to TRBJ1-2; D is perhaps TRBD1 (5 bases). Germline V gene data show CDR1 as MNHNY and CDR2 as SVGAGI (reference sequence). Trimming cost V 10 bases and J 4 bases, with 25 bases left between them. The CDR3 extends over 16 amino acids.

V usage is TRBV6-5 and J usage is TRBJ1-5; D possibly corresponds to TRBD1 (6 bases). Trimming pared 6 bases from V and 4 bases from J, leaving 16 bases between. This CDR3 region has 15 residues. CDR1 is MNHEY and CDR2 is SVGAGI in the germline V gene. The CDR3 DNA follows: TGTGCCAGCAGCATAAGGGGAGGGGGGAATCAGCCCCAGCATTTT. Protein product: CASSIRGGGNQPQHF.

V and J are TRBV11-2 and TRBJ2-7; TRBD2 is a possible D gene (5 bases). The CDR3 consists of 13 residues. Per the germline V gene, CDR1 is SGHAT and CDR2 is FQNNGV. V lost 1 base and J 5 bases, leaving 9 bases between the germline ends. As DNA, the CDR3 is TGTGCCAGCAGCTTAGGAGGGTACGACGAGCAGTACTTC. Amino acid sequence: CASSLGGYDEQYF.

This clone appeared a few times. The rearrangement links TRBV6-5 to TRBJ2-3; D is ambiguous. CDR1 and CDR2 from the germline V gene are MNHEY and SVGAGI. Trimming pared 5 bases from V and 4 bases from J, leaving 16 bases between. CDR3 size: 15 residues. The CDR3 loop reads CASSPSFTASDTQYF. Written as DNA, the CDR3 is TGTGCCAGCAGTCCTAGTTTCACGGCATCAGATACGCAGTATTTT.